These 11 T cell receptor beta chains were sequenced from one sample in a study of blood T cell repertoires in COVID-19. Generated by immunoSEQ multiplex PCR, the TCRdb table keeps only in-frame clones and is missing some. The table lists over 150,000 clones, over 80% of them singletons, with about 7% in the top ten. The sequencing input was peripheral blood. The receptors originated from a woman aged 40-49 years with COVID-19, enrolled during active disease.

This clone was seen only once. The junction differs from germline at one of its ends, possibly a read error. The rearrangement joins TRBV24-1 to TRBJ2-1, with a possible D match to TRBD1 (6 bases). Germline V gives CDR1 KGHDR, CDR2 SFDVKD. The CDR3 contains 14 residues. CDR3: CATRGRGTYNEQFF. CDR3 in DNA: TGTGCGACCAGAGGCAGGGGTACCTACAATGAGCAGTTCTTC.

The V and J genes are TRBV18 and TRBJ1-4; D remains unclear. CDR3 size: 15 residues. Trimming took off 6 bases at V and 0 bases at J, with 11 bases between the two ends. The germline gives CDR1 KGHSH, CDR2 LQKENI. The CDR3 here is CASSPRGSTNEKLFF. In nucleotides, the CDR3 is TGTGCCAGCTCGCCCCGGGGTTCAACTAATGAAAAACTGTTTTTT.

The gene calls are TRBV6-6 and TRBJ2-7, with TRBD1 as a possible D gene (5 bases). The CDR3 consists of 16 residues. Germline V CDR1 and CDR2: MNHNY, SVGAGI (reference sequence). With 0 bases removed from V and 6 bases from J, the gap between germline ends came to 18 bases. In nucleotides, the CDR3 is TGTGCCAGCAGTTACTCGTCTCAGGGTCTACAAGGCGAGCAGTACTTC. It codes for CASSYSSQGLQGEQYF.

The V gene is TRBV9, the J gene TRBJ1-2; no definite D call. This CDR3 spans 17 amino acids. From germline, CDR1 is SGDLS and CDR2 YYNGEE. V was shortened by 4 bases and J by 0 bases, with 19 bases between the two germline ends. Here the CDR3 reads CASSPRQPGYANYGYTF. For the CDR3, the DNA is TGTGCCAGCAGCCCGCGGCAGCCCGGGTATGCTAACTATGGCTACACCTTC. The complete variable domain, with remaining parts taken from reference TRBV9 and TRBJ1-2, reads DSGVTQTPKHLITATGQRVTLRCSPRSGDLSVYWYQQSLDQGLQFLIQYYNGEERAKGNILERFSAQQFPDLHSELNLSSLELGDSALYFCASSPRQPGYANYGYTFGSGTRLTVV.

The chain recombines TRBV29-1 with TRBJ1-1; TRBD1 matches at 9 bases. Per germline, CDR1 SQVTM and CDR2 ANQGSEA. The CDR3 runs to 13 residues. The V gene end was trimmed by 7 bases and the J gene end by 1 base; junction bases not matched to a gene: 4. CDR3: CSAIQGANTEAFF. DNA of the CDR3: TGCAGCGCCATACAGGGGGCGAACACTGAAGCTTTCTTT.

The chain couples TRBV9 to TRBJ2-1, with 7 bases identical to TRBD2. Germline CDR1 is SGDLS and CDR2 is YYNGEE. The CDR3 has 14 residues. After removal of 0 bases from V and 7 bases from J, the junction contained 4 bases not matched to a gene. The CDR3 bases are TGTGCCAGCAGCGTAGCGGGAGGTAAAAATGAGCAGTTCTTC. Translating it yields CASSVAGGKNEQFF.

The chain's CDR3 is CASSLGTGQGRVEQYF. CDR3 bases: TGTGCCAGCAGCTTAGGAACGGGGCAGGGGAGAGTCGAGCAGTACTTC. The chain is built from TRBV7-8 and TRBJ2-7, with TRBD1 as a possible D gene (6 bases). Trimming stripped 1 base from V and 6 bases from J, with 19 bases between. The CDR3 length is 16 residues. Germline lookup yields CDR1 SGHVS and CDR2 FQNEAQ.

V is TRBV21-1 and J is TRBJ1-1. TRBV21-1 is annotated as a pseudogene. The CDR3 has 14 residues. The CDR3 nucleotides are TGTGCCAGCAGCAAAAGAGCCCGGTACACTGAAGCTTTCTTT. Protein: CASSKRARYTEAFF.

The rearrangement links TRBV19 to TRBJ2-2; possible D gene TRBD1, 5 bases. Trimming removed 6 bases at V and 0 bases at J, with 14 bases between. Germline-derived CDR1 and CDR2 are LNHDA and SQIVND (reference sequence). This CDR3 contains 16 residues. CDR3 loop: CASRKAGPANTGELFF. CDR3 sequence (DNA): TGTGCCAGTAGGAAAGCAGGGCCCGCGAACACCGGGGAGCTGTTTTTT. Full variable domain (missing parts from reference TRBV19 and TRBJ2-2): DGGITQSPKYLFRKEGQNVTLSCEQNLNHDAMYWYRQDPGQGLRLIYYSQIVNDFQKGDIAEGYSVSREKKESFPLTVTSAQKNPTAFYLCASRKAGPANTGELFFGEGSRLTVL.

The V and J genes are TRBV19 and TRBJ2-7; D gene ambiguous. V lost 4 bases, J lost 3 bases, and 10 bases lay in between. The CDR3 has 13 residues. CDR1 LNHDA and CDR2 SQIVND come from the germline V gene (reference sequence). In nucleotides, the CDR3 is TGTGCCAGTAGTAATTCCCCTGTCTACGAGCAGTACTTC. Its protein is CASSNSPVYEQYF.

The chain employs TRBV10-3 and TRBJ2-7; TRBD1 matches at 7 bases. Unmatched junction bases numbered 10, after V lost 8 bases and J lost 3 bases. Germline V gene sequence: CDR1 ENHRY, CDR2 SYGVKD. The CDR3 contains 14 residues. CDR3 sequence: CAIRQQGPYYEQYF. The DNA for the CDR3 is TGTGCCATCCGGCAACAGGGGCCCTACTACGAGCAGTACTTC.